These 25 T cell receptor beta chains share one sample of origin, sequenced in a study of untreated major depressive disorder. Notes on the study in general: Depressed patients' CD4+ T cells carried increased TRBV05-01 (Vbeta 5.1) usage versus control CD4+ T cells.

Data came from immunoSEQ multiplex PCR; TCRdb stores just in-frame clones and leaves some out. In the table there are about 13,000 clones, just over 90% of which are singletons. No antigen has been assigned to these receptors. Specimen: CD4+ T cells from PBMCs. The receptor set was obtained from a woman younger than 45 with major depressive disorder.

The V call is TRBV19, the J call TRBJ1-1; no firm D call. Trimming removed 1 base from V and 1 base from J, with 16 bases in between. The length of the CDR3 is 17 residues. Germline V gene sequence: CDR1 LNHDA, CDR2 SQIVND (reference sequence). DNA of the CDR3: TGTGCCAGTAGTATAGTGGGGTATCGGAAGAGGAACACTGAAGCTTTCTTT. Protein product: CASSIVGYRKRNTEAFF.

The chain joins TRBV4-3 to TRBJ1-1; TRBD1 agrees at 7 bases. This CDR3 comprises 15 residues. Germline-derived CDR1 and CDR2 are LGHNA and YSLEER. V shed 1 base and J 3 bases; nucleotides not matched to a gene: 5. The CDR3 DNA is TGCGCCAGCAGCCAAGCGAGGGGGCTGGACACTGAAGCTTTCTTT. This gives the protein CASSQARGLDTEAFF.

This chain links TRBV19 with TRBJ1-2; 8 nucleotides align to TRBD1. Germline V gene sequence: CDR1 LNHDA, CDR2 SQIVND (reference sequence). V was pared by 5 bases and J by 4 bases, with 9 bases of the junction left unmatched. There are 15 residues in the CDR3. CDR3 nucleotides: TGTGCCAGTAGTCTCCCGGACAGGGCCGCCTATGGCTACACCTTC. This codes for CASSLPDRAAYGYTF.

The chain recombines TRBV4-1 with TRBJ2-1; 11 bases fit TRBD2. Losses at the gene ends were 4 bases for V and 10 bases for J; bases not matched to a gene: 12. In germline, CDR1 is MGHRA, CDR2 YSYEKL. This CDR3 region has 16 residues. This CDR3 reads CASSRTVLAGGGEQFF. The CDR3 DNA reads TGCGCCAGCAGCCGAACTGTTCTAGCGGGAGGAGGAGAGCAGTTCTTC.

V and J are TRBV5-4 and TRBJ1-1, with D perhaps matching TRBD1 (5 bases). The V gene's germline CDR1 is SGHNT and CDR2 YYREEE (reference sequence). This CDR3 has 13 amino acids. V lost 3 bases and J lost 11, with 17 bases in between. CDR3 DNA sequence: TGTGCCAGCAGCTATGCCGGGACCCAGGATGCTTTCTTT. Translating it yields CASSYAGTQDAFF.

In nucleotides, the CDR3 is TGTGCCAGCAGTTTATCACGGGGGAAAGAGACCCAGTACTTC. Its translation: CASSLSRGKETQYF. The V and J genes are TRBV27 and TRBJ2-5; a weak D match, TRBD2 (6 bases). V lost 0 bases and J lost 3, with 8 bases in between. Germline values: CDR1 MNHEY, CDR2 SMNVEV (reference sequence). The CDR3 loop spans 14 amino acids.

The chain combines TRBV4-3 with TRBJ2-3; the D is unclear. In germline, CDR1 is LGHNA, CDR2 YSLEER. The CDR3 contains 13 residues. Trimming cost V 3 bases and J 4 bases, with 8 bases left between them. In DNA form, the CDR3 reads TGCGCCAGCAGCCACCTAGGTTCAGATACGCAGTATTTT. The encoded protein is CASSHLGSDTQYF.

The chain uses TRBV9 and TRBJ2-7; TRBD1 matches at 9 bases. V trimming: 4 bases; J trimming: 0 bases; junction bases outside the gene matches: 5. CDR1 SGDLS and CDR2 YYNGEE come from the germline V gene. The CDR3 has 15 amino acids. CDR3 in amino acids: CASSLGTGSSYEQYF. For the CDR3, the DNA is TGTGCCAGCAGCCTTGGGACAGGGAGCTCCTACGAGCAGTACTTC.

The CDR3, as DNA: TGTGCCAATCGGGGACAGCACTCAGCTAACTATGGCTACACCTTC. This gives the protein CANRGQHSANYGYTF. V is TRBV2 and J is TRBJ1-2, with 7 bases matching TRBD1. Germline V gene lookup returns CDR1 SNHLY and CDR2 FYNNEI. The CDR3 spans 15 residues. After removal of 10 bases from V and 0 bases from J, the junction contained 11 bases not matched to a gene.

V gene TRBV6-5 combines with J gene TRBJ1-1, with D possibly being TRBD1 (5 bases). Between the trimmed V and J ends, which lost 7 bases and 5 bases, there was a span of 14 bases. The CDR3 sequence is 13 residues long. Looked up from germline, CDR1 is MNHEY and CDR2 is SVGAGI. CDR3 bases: TGTGCCAGCAACCGAGGGGTTGGAACTGAAGCTTTCTTT. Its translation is CASNRGVGTEAFF.

CDR3 in DNA: TGCGCCAGCAGCCGAAACCTACAGGGCCCGAGCTCCTACGAGCAGTACTTC. Translation: CASSRNLQGPSSYEQYF. The chain is built from TRBV5-1 and TRBJ2-7, with a tentative D call TRBD1 (6 bases). Deletions cut 4 bases from V and 0 bases from J, with 20 bases between. Germline loops: CDR1 SGHRS, CDR2 YFSETQ. The CDR3 has 17 residues.

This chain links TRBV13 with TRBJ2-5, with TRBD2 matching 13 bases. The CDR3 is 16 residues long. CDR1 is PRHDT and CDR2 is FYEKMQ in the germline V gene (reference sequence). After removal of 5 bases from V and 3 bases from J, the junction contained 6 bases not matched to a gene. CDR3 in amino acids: CASSGMGLAGKETQYF. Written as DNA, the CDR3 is TGTGCCAGCAGCGGAATGGGACTAGCGGGAAAAGAGACCCAGTACTTC.

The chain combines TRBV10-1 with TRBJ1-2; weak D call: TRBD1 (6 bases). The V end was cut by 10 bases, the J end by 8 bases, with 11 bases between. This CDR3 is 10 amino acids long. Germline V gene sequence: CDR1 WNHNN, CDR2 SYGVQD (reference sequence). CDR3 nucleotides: TGCGCCATAACAGGGAGCGGCTACACCTTC. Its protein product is CAITGSGYTF.

The CDR3 nucleotides read TGTGCCAGTAGTAACCGACTAGCGGGAGGCACAGATACGCAGTATTTT. Translating gives CASSNRLAGGTDTQYF. The V gene is TRBV19, the J gene TRBJ2-3, with 12 bases fitting TRBD2. Trimming took 4 bases from V and 1 from J; bases not matched to a gene: 3. Germline CDR1 reads LNHDA; CDR2 reads SQIVND (reference sequence). This CDR3 has 16 amino acids.

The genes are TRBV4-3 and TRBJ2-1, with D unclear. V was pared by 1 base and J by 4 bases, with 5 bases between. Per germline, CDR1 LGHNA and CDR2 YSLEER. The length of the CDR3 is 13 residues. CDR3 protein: CASSQGLYNEQFF. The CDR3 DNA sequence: TGCGCCAGCAGCCAAGGGCTATACAATGAGCAGTTCTTC.

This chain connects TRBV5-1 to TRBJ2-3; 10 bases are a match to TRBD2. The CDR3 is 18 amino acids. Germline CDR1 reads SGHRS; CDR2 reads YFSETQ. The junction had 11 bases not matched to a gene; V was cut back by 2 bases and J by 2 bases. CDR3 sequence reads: CASSLARTSGEITDTQYF. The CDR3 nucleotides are TGCGCCAGCAGCTTAGCTCGGACTAGCGGAGAAATCACAGATACGCAGTATTTT. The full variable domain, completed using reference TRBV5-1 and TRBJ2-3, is KAGVTQTPRYLIKTRGQQVTLSCSPISGHRSVSWYQQTPGQGLQFLFEYFSETQRNKGNFPGRFSGRQFSNSRSEMNVSTLELGDSALYLCASSLARTSGEITDTQYFGPGTRLTVL.

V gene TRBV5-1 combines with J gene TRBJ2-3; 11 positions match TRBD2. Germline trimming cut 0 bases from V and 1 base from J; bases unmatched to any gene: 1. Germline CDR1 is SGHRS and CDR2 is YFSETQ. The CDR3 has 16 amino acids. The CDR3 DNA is TGCGCCAGCAGCTTGGATAGCGGGAGGGGCACAGATACGCAGTATTTT. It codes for CASSLDSGRGTDTQYF.

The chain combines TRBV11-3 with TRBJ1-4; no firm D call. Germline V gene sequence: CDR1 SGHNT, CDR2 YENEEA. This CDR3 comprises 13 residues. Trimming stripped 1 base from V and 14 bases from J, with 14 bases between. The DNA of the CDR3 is TGTGCCAGCAGCTTAGCCTCTGAACAGACCCTGTTTTTT. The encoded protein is CASSLASEQTLFF.

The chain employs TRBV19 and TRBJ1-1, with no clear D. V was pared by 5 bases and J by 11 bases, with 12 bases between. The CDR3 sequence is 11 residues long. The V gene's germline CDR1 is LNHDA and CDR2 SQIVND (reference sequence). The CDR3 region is CASSGSGKAFF. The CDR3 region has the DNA TGTGCCAGTAGTGGCTCAGGAAAGGCTTTCTTT.

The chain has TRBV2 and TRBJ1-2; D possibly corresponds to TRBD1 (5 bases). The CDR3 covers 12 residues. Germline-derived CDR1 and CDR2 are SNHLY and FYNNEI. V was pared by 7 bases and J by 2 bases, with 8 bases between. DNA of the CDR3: TGTGCCAGCACGGGACGGAACTATGGCTACACCTTC. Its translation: CASTGRNYGYTF.

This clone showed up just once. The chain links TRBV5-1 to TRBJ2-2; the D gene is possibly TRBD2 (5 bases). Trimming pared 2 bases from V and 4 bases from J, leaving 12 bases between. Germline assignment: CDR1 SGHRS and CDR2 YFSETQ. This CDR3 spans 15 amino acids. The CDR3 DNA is TGCGCCAGCAGCTTCGTCGGGGAACGCACCGGGGAGCTGTTTTTT. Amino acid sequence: CASSFVGERTGELFF.

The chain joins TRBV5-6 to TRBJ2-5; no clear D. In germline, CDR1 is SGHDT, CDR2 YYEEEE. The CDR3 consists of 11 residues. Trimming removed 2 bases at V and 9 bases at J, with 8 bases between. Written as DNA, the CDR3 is TGTGCCAGCAGCTTTTCCACGGCCCAGTACTTC. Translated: CASSFSTAQYF.

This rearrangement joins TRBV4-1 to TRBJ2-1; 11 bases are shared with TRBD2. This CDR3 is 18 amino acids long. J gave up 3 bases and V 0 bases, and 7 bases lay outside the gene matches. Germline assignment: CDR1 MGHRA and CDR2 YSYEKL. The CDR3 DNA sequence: TGCGCCAGCAGCCAAGATCCTACTAGCGGGAGACTCTACAATGAGCAGTTCTTC. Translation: CASSQDPTSGRLYNEQFF.

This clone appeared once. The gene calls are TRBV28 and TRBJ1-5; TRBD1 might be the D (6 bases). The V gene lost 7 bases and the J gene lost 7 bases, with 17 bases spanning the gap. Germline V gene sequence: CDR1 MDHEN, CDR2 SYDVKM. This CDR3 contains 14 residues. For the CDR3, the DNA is TGTGCCAGCAAGGGAACAGGGCCGGGGCAGCCCCAGCATTTT. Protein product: CASKGTGPGQPQHF.

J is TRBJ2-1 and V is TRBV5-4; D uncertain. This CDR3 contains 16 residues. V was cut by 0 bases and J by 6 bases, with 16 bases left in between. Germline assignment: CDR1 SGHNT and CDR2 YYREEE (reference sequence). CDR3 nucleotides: TGTGCCAGCAGCTTGGGCTCAAACCGGGTCGGCAATGAGCAGTTCTTC. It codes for CASSLGSNRVGNEQFF.